The rows below give T cell receptor beta chains drawn from one sample of a study of technical replicates of blood from several donors. Method: immunoSEQ multiplex PCR; TCRdb's copy keeps in-frame clones and lacks some. This sample carries under 90,000 clones, approximately 97% of them seen once, and the ten largest clones take around 0.22%. The sequencing sample was made of T cells isolated from PBMCs. These TCRs come from a human donor in good health. Each CDR3 is given with its conserved first and last residue. The D gene is left open where the match is weak. Expanded clones are given a class, and other clones once, few, many or no size at all.

cdr3_aa,cdr3_nt,clone_size,v_call,j_call,d_call
CASSPSSIGGPDTEAFF,TGTGCCAGCTCACCATCCTCGATCGGGGGGCCTGATACTGAAGCTTTCTTT,NA,TRBV18,TRBJ1-1,NA
CASSWTGDFYEQYF,TGCGCCAGCAGTTGGACAGGGGACTTCTACGAGCAGTACTTC,NA,TRBV4-1,TRBJ2-7,TRBD1
CASSLVSASGREYEQYF,TGTGCCAGCAGTTTGGTCTCTGCTAGCGGGAGGGAATACGAGCAGTACTTC,once,TRBV28,TRBJ2-7,TRBD2
CASSQSTMDTQYF,TGCGCCAGCAGCCAAAGTACTATGGATACGCAGTATTTT,NA,TRBV5-1,TRBJ2-3,NA
CASSLTGDGYTF,TGTGCCAGCAGTTTGACAGGGGATGGCTACACCTTC,NA,TRBV27,TRBJ1-2,TRBD1
CAAQGTPLSGNTIYF,TGTGCCGCACAGGGGACCCCTCTCTCTGGAAACACCATATATTTT,NA,TRBV6-5,TRBJ1-3,TRBD1
CASSGRTSGSRETQYF,TGTGCCAGCAGTGGTCGGACTAGCGGGAGTCGGGAGACCCAGTACTTC,NA,TRBV6-6,TRBJ2-5,TRBD2
CASSFPYSYEQYF,TGTGCCAGCAGCTTTCCCTACTCCTACGAGCAGTACTTC,NA,TRBV7-9,TRBJ2-7,NA
CASSDPGLAEKLFF,TGTGCCAGCAGCGACCCCGGGCTAGCTGAAAAACTGTTTTTT,NA,TRBV28,TRBJ1-4,NA
CASSLESGVLYEQYF,TGTGCCAGCAGCTTAGAATCGGGTGTACTCTACGAGCAGTACTTC,NA,TRBV7-2,TRBJ2-7,NA
CASSLAQELTYEQYF,TGTGCCAGCAGCTTAGCGCAGGAATTAACCTACGAGCAGTACTTC,NA,TRBV7-6,TRBJ2-7,NA
CASSFRRARYEQYF,TGTGCCAGCAGTTTCCGCAGGGCGAGATACGAGCAGTACTTC,NA,TRBV28,TRBJ2-7,NA
CASSVVGGGTDTQYF,TGTGCCAGCAGCGTAGTGGGGGGGGGCACAGATACGCAGTATTTT,NA,TRBV9,TRBJ2-3,TRBD2
CASSEGTGDYEQYF,TGTGCCAGCAGTGAAGGGACAGGAGACTACGAGCAGTACTTC,NA,TRBV6-1,TRBJ2-7,TRBD1
CASSLNPATNEKLFF,TGTGCCAGCAGCTTAAATCCGGCAACTAATGAAAAACTGTTTTTT,NA,TRBV5-6,TRBJ1-4,NA
CASSVGQGGIPTEAFF,TGTGCCAGTAGCGTGGGACAGGGGGGTATCCCCACTGAAGCTTTCTTT,NA,TRBV19,TRBJ1-1,TRBD1
CSAGDSAYGYTF,TGCAGCGCTGGGGACAGCGCCTATGGCTACACCTTC,NA,TRBV29-1,TRBJ1-2,TRBD1
CASSEFPVRYGYTF,TGTGCCAGCAGTGAATTTCCAGTTCGCTATGGCTACACCTTC,NA,TRBV2,TRBJ1-2,NA
CASSDYPDRHPRETQYF,TGTGCCAGCAGTGACTACCCGGACAGGCACCCAAGGGAGACCCAGTACTTC,NA,TRBV6-1,TRBJ2-5,TRBD1
CAWSVQPGANVLTF,TGTGCCTGGAGTGTACAGCCTGGGGCCAACGTCCTGACTTTC,NA,TRBV30,TRBJ2-6,NA
CASQGRLNQPQHF,TGTGCCAGTCAAGGGAGATTGAATCAGCCCCAGCATTTT,NA,TRBV2,TRBJ1-5,NA
CASTFYDTIYF,TGTGCCAGCACGTTCTATGACACCATATATTTT,NA,TRBV2,TRBJ1-3,NA
CAGRQGRSSYNEQFF,TGTGCCGGGCGACAGGGTCGAAGCTCCTACAATGAGCAGTTCTTC,NA,TRBV2,TRBJ2-1,TRBD1
CASSLTAQETQYF,TGTGCCAGCAGCCTGACAGCCCAAGAGACCCAGTACTTC,once,TRBV11-2,TRBJ2-5,NA
CASSRQGAGYGYTF,TGTGCCAGCAGTAGACAGGGGGCTGGCTATGGCTACACCTTC,once,TRBV6-5,TRBJ1-2,TRBD1
CASSARSGDTLYNEQFF,TGTGCCAGCAGTGCTCGGTCAGGGGACACACTTTACAATGAGCAGTTCTTC,NA,TRBV6-4,TRBJ2-1,NA
CSVLTGFLGDTQYF,TGCAGCGTCCTCACAGGCTTCCTGGGGGATACGCAGTATTTT,NA,TRBV29-1,TRBJ2-3,NA
CASSLRGGDTEAFF,TGTGCCAGCAGCCTCCGGGGGGGTGACACTGAAGCTTTCTTT,NA,TRBV6-1,TRBJ1-1,NA
CASSHLPAGFEGYPSSGNTIYF,TGCGCCAGCAGCCATTTACCTGCGGGGTTCGAGGGGTACCCATCCTCTGGAAACACCATATATTTT,NA,TRBV4-1,TRBJ1-3,NA
CASSQLALLETEAFF,TGTGCCAGCAGCCAACTCGCGTTACTTGAGACTGAAGCTTTCTTT,NA,TRBV14,TRBJ1-1,NA
CASSPYNRGRDYGYTF,TGCGCCAGCAGCCCGTACAACAGGGGGCGCGACTATGGCTACACCTTC,NA,TRBV5-1,TRBJ1-2,TRBD1
CASSPVGTTYEQYF,TGTGCCAGCAGTCCGGTGGGGACAACCTACGAGCAGTACTTC,NA,TRBV7-8,TRBJ2-7,NA
CASSFADRLNYGYTF,TGCGCCAGCAGCTTCGCTGACAGGCTTAACTATGGCTACACCTTC,NA,TRBV5-1,TRBJ1-2,NA